The entry that follows covers one T cell receptor (beta chain) sequence. Measured with immunoSEQ multiplex PCR; TCRdb has only the in-frame clones, and not every one. The table records over 15,000 clones, about 75% of them present only once. The sample comes from a study of PD-1 blockade in classical Hodgkin lymphoma. V gave up 7 bases and J gave up 4 bases; unmatched junction bases: 7. Germline values: CDR1 MNHNS, CDR2 SASEGT. The CDR3 runs to 15 residues. The time point: cycle 4 day 1 (C4D1), after 6 weeks of nivolumab. Patients all relapsed after autologous stem cell transplantation, and there was variation in brentuximab vedotin exposure. Thawed PBMCs underwent magnetic negative selection to yield purified CD4+ T cells.

Here the sequenced sample was CD4+ T cells from blood, taken before the fourth cycle of nivolumab. The source is a human donor with classical Hodgkin lymphoma. V is TRBV6-1 and J is TRBJ1-5; 10 bases agree with TRBD1. CDR3 DNA sequence: TGTGCCAGCACCGGTCGGACAGGGGGTAATCAGCCCCAGCATTTT. This sequence encodes CASTGRTGGNQPQHF.